This TCR beta chain was profiled in a study of blood T cells in healthy people across ages. Through a sample-barcoded 5' primer and a J-beta primer mix, a second PCR was run for about 6 to 11 cycles. A 12-random-nucleotide template-switch adaptor tagged each cDNA molecule. TCRdb recomputed calls from the 5' RACE reads with MiXCR, one row per CDR3 protein. The data show around 800,000 distinct CDR3 sequences, 25% to 30% seen once. Sample donors were healthy Caucasian individuals that came from Russia, aged about 6 to 95. Each individual donor underwent a draw of approximately 9.6 milliliters of peripheral blood. This clonotype was observed a handful of times. These sequences were also reported in another study, on T cells of mothers and their children. That work states: Slightly, though not significantly, more overlap was seen in related than in unrelated mother-child pairs.

The material sequenced was blood. The sequence came from a boy between 10 and 17 years old in good health.

This chain's CDR3 is CATEETQYF. As DNA, the CDR3 is TGTGCCACCGAAGAGACCCAGTACTTC. The chain uses TRBV24-1 and TRBJ2-5; D ambiguous. Per germline, CDR1 KGHDR and CDR2 SFDVKD. The CDR3 contains 9 residues. V lost 9 bases and J lost 3, with 1 base in between.